The text below deals with one T cell receptor beta chain. This entry belongs to a study of blood T cell repertoires in COVID-19. Looking at the study overall: Both acute and convalescent COVID-19 samples were obtained from the United States, Italy and Spain. PBMCs, B-cell-depleted T cells, or T cells provided the cDNA or gDNA that made up the material.

How the authors handled the data: Amplified reference gene primers provided the basis for estimating nucleated cell counts. Sequencing used immunoSEQ multiplex PCR; TCRdb keeps in-frame clones, though not all of them. V and J calls plus clone size are reproduced from that table; the DNA served to infer D and trimming. The table lists some 270,000 clones, about 89% of them singletons. The germline gives CDR1 MNHEY, CDR2 SMNVEV (reference sequence). Trimming shortened V by 5 bases and J by 4 bases, and 12 bases separated the two germline ends. The CDR3 runs 13 residues. The sequenced sample consisted of peripheral blood. This TCR was recovered from a middle-aged man with active or convalescent COVID-19. V usage is TRBV27 and J usage is TRBJ2-7; TRBD1 might be the D (6 bases). The CDR3 protein is CASSAGQFYEQYF. The CDR3 DNA sequence: TGTGCCAGCAGTGCCGGACAGTTTTACGAGCAGTACTTC.